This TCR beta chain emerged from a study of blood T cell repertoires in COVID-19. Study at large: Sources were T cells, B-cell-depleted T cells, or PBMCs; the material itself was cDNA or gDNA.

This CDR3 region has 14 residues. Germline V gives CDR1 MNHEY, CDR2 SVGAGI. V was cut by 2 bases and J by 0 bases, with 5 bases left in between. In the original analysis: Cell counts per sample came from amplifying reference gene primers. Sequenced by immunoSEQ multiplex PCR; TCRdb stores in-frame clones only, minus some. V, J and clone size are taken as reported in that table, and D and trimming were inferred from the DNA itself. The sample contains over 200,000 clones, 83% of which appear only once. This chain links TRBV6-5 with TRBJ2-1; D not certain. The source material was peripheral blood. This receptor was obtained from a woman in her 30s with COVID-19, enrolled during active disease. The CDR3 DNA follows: TGTGCCAGCAGTTACCCCTCCTCCTACAATGAGCAGTTCTTC. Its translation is CASSYPSSYNEQFF.